This T cell receptor beta chain appears in the sequencing data of a study of CD8 T cells in Susac syndrome. RNA totalling about 0.45 to 1 ug underwent reverse transcription with random hexamers. A multiplex approach, immunoSEQ multiplex PCR, amplified TCR beta CDR3 across 54 Vbeta and 13 Jbeta. TCRdb fed the immunoSEQ multiplex PCR reads into MiXCR, producing one record per CDR3 protein. The sample yields 150,000 to 200,000 distinct CDR3 sequences, 95% seen once. V lost 3 bases to trimming and J lost 11 bases; unmatched junction nucleotides: 16. The V gene's germline CDR1 is MNHEY and CDR2 SVGAGI. CDR3 length: 16 amino acids. In contrast to the negatively isolated CD8+ and CD4+ T cells, TEMRA cells were FACS-enriched.

The sequence was collected from a human donor with multiple sclerosis. The V gene is TRBV6-5, the J gene TRBJ1-5, with 7 bases that match TRBD1. Sequenced: CD4+ T cells from PBMCs. Here the CDR3 reads CASSYRNVLQGEAQHF. CDR3 coding DNA: TGTGCCAGCAGTTATAGAAACGTGCTCCAGGGGGAGGCCCAGCATTTT.